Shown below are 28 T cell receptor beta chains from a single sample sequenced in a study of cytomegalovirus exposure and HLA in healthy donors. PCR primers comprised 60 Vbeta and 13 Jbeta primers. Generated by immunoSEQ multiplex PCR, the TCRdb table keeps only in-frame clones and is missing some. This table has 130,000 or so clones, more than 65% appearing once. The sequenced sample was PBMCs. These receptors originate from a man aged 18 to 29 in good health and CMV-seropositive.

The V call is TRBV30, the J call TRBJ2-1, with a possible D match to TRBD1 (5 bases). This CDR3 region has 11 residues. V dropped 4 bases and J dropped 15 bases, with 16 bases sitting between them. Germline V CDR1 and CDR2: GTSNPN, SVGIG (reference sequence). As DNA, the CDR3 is TGTGCCTGGATTGGGGCAGAAGAGACGTTCTTC. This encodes CAWIGAEETFF.

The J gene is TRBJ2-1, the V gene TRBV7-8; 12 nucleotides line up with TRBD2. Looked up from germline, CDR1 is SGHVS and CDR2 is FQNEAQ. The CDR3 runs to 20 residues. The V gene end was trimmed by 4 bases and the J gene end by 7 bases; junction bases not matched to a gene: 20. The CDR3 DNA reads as TGTGCCAGCAGCTCGTGGGGGGGACTAGCGGGTCTATTCGAGGGGAATGAGCAGTTCTTC. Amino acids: CASSSWGGLAGLFEGNEQFF.

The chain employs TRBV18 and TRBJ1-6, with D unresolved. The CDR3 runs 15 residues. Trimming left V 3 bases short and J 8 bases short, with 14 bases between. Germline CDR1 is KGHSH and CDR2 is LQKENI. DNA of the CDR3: TGTGCCAGCTCACCCCCCGATCGAGACTATTCACCCCTCCACTTT. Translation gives CASSPPDRDYSPLHF.

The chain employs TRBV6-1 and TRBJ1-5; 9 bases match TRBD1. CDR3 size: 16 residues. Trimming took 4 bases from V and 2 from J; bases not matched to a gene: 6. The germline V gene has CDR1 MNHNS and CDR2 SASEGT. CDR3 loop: CASSAGTGTGNQPQHF. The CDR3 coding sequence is TGTGCCAGCAGTGCGGGGACAGGGACGGGCAATCAGCCCCAGCATTTT.

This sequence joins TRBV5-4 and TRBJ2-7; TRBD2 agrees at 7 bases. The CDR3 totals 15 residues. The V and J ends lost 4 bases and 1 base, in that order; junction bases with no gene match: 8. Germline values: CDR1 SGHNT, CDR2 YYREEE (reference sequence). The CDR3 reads CASSPDLAESYEQYF. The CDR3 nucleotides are TGTGCCAGCAGCCCAGATCTAGCGGAGTCCTACGAGCAGTACTTC.

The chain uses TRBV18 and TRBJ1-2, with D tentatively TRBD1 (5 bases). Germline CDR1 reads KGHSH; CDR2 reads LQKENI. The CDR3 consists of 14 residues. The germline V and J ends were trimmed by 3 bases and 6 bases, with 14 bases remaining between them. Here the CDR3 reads CASSPAGRGDGYTF. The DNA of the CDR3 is TGTGCCAGCTCACCTGCCGGTAGGGGCGATGGCTACACCTTC. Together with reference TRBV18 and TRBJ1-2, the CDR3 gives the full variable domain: NAGVMQNPRHLVRRRGQEARLRCSPMKGHSHVYWYRQLPEEGLKFMVYLQKENIIDESGMPKERFSAEFPKEGPSILRIQQVVRGDSAAYFCASSPAGRGDGYTFGSGTRLTVV.

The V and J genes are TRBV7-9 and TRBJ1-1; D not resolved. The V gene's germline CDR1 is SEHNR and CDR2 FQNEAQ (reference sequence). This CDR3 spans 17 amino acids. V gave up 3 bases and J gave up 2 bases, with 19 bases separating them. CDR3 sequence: CASSFPPSGTLNTEAFF. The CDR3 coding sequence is TGTGCCAGCAGCTTCCCGCCTTCGGGAACCTTAAACACTGAAGCTTTCTTT.

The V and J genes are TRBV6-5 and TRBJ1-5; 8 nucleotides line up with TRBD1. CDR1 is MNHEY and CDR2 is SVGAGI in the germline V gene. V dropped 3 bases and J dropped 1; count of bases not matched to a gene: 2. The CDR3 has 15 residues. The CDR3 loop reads CASSYTGGSNQPQHF. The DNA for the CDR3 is TGTGCCAGCAGTTATACAGGGGGAAGCAATCAGCCCCAGCATTTT.

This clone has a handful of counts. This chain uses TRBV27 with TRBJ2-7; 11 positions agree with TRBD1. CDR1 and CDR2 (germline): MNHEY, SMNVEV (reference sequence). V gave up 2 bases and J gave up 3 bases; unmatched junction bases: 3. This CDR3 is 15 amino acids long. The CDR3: CASSLRGTGGYEQYF. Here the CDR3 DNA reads TGTGCCAGCAGTTTACGTGGGACAGGGGGCTACGAGCAGTACTTC.

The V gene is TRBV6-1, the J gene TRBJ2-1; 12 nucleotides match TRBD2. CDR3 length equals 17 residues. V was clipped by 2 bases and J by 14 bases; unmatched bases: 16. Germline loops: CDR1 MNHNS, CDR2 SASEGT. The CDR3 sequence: CASSERPSSGRASSEFF. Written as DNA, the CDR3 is TGTGCCAGCAGTGAACGACCCTCTAGCGGGAGGGCCAGTTCAGAGTTCTTC.

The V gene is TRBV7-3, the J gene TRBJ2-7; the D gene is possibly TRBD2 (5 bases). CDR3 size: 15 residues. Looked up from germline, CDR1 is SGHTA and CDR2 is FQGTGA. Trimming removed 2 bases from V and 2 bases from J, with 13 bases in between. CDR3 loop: CASSLEAGPTYEQYF. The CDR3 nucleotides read TGTGCCAGCAGCTTAGAGGCGGGCCCGACCTACGAGCAGTACTTC.

Here the CDR3 reads CASSDETGRNTIYF. In nucleotides, the CDR3 is TGTGCCAGCAGTGATGAGACAGGGCGAAACACCATATATTTT. The chain joins TRBV2 to TRBJ1-3; TRBD1 aligns across 7 bases. Losses at the gene ends were 3 bases for V and 5 bases for J; bases not matched to a gene: 4. CDR3 length: 14 residues. Germline V lookup: CDR1 SNHLY, CDR2 FYNNEI.

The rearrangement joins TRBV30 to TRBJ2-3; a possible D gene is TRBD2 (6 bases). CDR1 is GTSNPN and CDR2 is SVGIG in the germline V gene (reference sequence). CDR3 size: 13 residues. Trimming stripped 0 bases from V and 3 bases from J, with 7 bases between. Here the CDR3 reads CAWSVGGTDTQYF. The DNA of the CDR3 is TGTGCCTGGAGTGTAGGAGGGACAGATACGCAGTATTTT.

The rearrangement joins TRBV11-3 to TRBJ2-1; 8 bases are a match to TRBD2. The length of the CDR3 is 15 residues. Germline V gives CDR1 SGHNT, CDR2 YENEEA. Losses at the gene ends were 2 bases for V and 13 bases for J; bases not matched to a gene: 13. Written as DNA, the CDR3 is TGTGCCAGCAGCTTATCTTGGTACGGGAGGGCCGAACAGTTCTTC. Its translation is CASSLSWYGRAEQFF.

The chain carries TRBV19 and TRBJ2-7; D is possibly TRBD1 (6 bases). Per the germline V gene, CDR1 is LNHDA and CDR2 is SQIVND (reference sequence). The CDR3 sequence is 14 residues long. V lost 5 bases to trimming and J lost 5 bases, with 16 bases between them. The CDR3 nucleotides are TGTGCCAGTAGTGCGTTGTACCGGGACAACGAGCAGTACTTC. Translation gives CASSALYRDNEQYF.

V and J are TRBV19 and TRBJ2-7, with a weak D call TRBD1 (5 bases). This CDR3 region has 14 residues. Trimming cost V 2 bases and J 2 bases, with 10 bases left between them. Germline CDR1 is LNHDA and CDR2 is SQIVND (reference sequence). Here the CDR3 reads CASSIQGRAYEQYF. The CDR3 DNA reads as TGTGCCAGTAGTATACAGGGCAGAGCCTACGAGCAGTACTTC. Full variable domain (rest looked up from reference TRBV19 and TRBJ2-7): DGGITQSPKYLFRKEGQNVTLSCEQNLNHDAMYWYRQDPGQGLRLIYYSQIVNDFQKGDIAEGYSVSREKKESFPLTVTSAQKNPTAFYLCASSIQGRAYEQYFGPGTRLTVT.

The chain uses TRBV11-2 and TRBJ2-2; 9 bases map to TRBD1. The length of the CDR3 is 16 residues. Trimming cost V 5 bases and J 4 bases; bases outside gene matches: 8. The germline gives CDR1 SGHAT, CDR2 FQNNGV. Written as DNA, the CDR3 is TGTGCCAGCAGCGCCCGGACAGGGGAGGGCACCGGGGAGCTGTTTTTT. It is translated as CASSARTGEGTGELFF.

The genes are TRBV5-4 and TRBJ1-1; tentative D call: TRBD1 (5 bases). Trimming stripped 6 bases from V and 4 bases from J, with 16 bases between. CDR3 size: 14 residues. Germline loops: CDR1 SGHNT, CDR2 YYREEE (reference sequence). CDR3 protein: CASNSGGGGTEAFF. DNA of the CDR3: TGTGCCAGCAATTCTGGGGGGGGTGGCACTGAAGCTTTCTTT. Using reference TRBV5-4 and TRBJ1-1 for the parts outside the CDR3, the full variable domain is ETGVTQSPTHLIKTRGQQVTLRCSSQSGHNTVSWYQQALGQGPQFIFQYYREEENGRGNFPPRFSGLQFPNYSSELNVNALELDDSALYLCASNSGGGGTEAFFGQGTRLTVV.

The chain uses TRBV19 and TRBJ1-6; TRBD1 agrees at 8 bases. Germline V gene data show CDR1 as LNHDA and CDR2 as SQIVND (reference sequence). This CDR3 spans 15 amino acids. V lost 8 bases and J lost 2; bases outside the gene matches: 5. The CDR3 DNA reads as TGTGCCAGTCGATCGACAGGGGCCTATAATTCACCCCTCCACTTT. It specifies CASRSTGAYNSPLHF.

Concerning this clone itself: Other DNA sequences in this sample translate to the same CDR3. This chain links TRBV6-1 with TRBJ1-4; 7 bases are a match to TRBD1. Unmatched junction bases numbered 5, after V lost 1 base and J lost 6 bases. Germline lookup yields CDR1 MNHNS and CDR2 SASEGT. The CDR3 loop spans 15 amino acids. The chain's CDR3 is CASSEGGQQYEKLFF. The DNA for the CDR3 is TGTGCCAGCAGTGAAGGGGGACAGCAGTATGAAAAACTGTTTTTT.

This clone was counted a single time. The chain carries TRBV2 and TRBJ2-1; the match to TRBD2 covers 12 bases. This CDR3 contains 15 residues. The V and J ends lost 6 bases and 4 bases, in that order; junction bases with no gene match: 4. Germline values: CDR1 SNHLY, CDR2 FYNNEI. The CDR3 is CASRRLAGEYNEQFF. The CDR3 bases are TGTGCCAGCAGACGACTAGCGGGGGAATACAATGAGCAGTTCTTC.

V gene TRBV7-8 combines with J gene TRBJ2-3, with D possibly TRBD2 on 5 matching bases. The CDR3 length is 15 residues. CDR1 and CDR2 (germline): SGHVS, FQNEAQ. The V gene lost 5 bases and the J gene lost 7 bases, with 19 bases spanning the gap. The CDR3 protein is CASSLVKGAINTQYF. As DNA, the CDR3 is TGTGCCAGCAGCCTGGTGAAGGGAGCAATTAATACGCAGTATTTT.

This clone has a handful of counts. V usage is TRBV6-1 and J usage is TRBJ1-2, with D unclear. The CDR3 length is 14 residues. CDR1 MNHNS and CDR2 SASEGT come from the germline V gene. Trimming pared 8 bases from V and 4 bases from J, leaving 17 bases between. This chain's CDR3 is CASGPFGRGYGYTF. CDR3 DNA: TGTGCCAGCGGCCCCTTTGGACGGGGCTATGGCTACACCTTC.

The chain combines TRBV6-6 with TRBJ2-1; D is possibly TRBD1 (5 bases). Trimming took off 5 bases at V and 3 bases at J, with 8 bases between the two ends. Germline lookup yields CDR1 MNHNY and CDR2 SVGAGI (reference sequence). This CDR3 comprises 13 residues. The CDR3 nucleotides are TGTGCCAGCAGTACCGACAGCTACAATGAGCAGTTCTTC. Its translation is CASSTDSYNEQFF.

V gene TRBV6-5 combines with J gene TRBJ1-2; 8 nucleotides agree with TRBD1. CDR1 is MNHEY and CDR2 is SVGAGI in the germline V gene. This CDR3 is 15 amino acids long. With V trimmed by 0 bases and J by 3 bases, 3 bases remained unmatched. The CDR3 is CASSYSGQADYGYTF. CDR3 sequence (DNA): TGTGCCAGCAGTTACTCGGGACAGGCGGACTATGGCTACACCTTC.

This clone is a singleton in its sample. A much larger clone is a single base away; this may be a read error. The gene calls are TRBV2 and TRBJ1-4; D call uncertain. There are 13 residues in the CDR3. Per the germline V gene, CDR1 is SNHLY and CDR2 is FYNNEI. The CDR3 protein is CVSSEGSDEKLFF. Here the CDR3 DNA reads TGTGTCAGCAGTGAAGGCTCGGATGAAAAACTGTTTTTT.

The CDR3 coding sequence is TGTGCCAGCAGCTTACAGGCACAAGGGGAGTACTTC. Translation gives CASSLQAQGEYF. The V and J genes are TRBV7-8 and TRBJ2-5; possible D gene TRBD1, 5 bases. With 2 bases removed from V and 12 bases from J, the gap between germline ends came to 13 bases. The CDR3 runs 12 residues. Germline lookup yields CDR1 SGHVS and CDR2 FQNEAQ.

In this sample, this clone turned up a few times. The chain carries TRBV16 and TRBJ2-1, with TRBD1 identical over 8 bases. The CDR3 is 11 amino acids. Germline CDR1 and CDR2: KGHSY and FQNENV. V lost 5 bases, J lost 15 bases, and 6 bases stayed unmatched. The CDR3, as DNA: TGTGCCAGCAGCATGGGACAGGTTCCGTTCTTC. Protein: CASSMGQVPFF.